This T cell receptor (beta chain) is drawn from a study of blood T cell repertoires in COVID-19. Study-level background: Researchers got acute and convalescent COVID-19 samples from the United States, Italy and Spain. T cells, B-cell-depleted T cells, or PBMCs supplied cDNA or gDNA.

The CDR3 contains 16 residues. Looked up from germline, CDR1 is KGHDR and CDR2 is SFDVKD. V was pared by 4 bases and J by 4 bases, with 8 bases of the junction left unmatched. In its sample, this clone was seen a few times. One Seattle source followed patients from active infection through their disease course. Authors' data handling: Amplification from reference gene primers served as the basis for estimated nucleated cell counts. The protocol was immunoSEQ multiplex PCR, while the TCRdb copy is restricted to in-frame clones and leaves out a portion. That table gives V, J and clone size, and the DNA gave D and trimming. This table has about 160,000 clones, around 74% appearing once.

The chain employs TRBV24-1 and TRBJ2-3; the match to TRBD1 covers 9 bases. Sequences were obtained from peripheral blood. The clonotype was recovered from a woman aged 60 to 75 with COVID-19, enrolled during active disease. CDR3 bases: TGTGCCACCAGTGAGTCCGGGACAGGGTATCCAGATACGCAGTATTTT. It encodes CATSESGTGYPDTQYF.